A single sample gave rise to the 5 T cell receptor beta chains below, sequenced in a study of blood T cell repertoires in COVID-19. The protocol was immunoSEQ multiplex PCR, while the TCRdb copy is restricted to in-frame clones and leaves out a portion. The sample includes a few hundred thousand clones, about 87% of them seen just once. The sequenced sample was PBMCs or T cells enriched from blood (not recorded which). Every receptor here comes from a man aged 35 to 55 in a cohort exposed to, infected with or recovered from COVID-19 (not recorded which).

This chain links TRBV18 with TRBJ2-6; D is ambiguous. The length of the CDR3 is 20 residues. With 2 bases removed from V and 0 bases from J, the gap between germline ends came to 20 bases. Germline CDR1 KGHSH, CDR2 LQKENI. The DNA of the CDR3 is TGTGCCAGCTCACCATTGATCGAGGAATCAACTTTCTCTGGGGCCAACGTCCTGACTTTC. Translation gives CASSPLIEESTFSGANVLTF.

This rearrangement joins TRBV6-5 to TRBJ1-2; D may be TRBD1 (6 bases). The CDR3 is 13 residues long. Trimming left V 0 bases short and J 8 bases short, with 10 bases between. Germline values: CDR1 MNHEY, CDR2 SVGAGI. This chain's CDR3 is CASSYSPGAGYTF. CDR3 DNA sequence: TGTGCCAGCAGTTACTCGCCAGGGGCCGGCTACACCTTC.

The chain has TRBV5-1 and TRBJ2-2, with 7 bases fitting TRBD2. V was clipped by 0 bases and J by 2 bases; unmatched bases: 7. CDR3 length: 17 amino acids. The germline V gene has CDR1 SGHRS and CDR2 YFSETQ. CDR3: CASSLALSGINTGELFF. CDR3 nucleotide sequence: TGCGCCAGCAGCTTGGCCTTGAGCGGGATTAACACCGGGGAGCTGTTTTTT.

The rearrangement uses TRBV27 and TRBJ1-1, with a possible D match to TRBD1 (5 bases). Germline CDR1 is MNHEY and CDR2 is SMNVEV (reference sequence). The CDR3 consists of 14 residues. Trimming left V 2 bases short and J 0 bases short, with 7 bases between. CDR3 nucleotides: TGTGCCAGCAGTTTAACGGGGGTGAACACTGAAGCTTTCTTT. Amino acids: CASSLTGVNTEAFF.

This rearrangement joins TRBV30 to TRBJ1-6, with D perhaps TRBD1 (5 bases). CDR3 length: 15 amino acids. V was shortened by 0 bases and J by 5 bases, with 11 bases between the two germline ends. Germline V gives CDR1 GTSNPN, CDR2 SVGIG (reference sequence). DNA for the CDR3: TGTGCCTGGAGTGTATTAGGGGCGAATAATTCACCCCTCCACTTT. Amino acids: CAWSVLGANNSPLHF.